This T cell receptor beta chain appears in the sequencing data of a study of T cell responses to AZD1222 COVID-19 vaccine (dated by TCRdb to the early 2020s). With respect to the entire study: TCR sequencing covered 233 trial participants: 200 to 220 given two doses of AZD1222 and 26 given two doses of MenACWY control vaccine. Enrollment into the trials was organized by age into subgroups of 18-55, 56-69 and 70-plus years, and those subgroups contained roughly 150, 30 and 60 TCR-sequenced participants, respectively.

The CDR3 regions of human TCRbeta chains were analyzed by immunosequencing. Per the authors' processing: Repertoire TCRs were matched against a reference library of SARS-CoV-2-specific TCRs generated with the MIRA antigen-specificity platform. Breadth meant the fraction of unique TCRs that were SARS-CoV-2-associated, whereas depth meant the fraction of total T cells that were SARS-CoV-2-associated. Using the MIRA data, each spike-specific TCR was assigned both to the spike region to which the TCR was reactive and to a CD4 or CD8 class. Log10-transformed breadth and depth values were compared by one-way ANOVA with Sidak's multiple comparisons tests. TCRdb re-hosts the immuneACCESS table, in-frame sequences only. Its copies lack some clones; in the studies checked, an unresolved V gene accounts for under half of them, and the cause for the rest is not known. V, J and clone size are taken as reported in that table, and D and trimming were inferred from the DNA itself. Within this sample are around 100,000 clones, with 87% of them counted one time only. Jointly, the top ten make up 4% to 4.5% of the sample.

The study at large found these results: Because no samples from the day 14 peak response were available, repertoires could be characterized only after the peak T cell response. The 56-69-year group was small, and its depth increase did not reach significance, likely because of low power. Spike-specific TCR breadth and depth rose significantly after two AZD1222 doses compared with day 0 and with MenACWY recipients. Conclusions about previously exposed vaccinees were limited because only a handful of AZD1222 recipients were SARS-CoV-2 seropositive at baseline. Vaccine-associated CD4 TCRs spanned the whole spike protein, with dominant responses in regions 160-218 and 743-854. Participants were mostly white British, with more females than males. The authors suggested clonal diversity may have been underestimated. Reportedly, almost half of the unique spike-specific TCRs recognized epitopes lying outside the regions that are mutated in the B.1.351 and B.1.1.7 variants.

The meaning of the sample's time point label: baseline before first vaccination. According to the study, the label for this sample's treatment or condition signals: meningococcal conjugate vaccine given as trial control. Samples from vaccinated people were obtained from the UK trials COV001 and COV002, which included a single-blind randomized controlled phase 2/3 trial of AZD1222 (ChAdOx1 nCoV-19) in healthy adults. Trial participant PBMC samples were collected at day 0 and day 28 after the second dose for TCRbeta chain sequencing. Looking up the germline V gene yields CDR1 MDHEN and CDR2 SYDVKM. V has 6 bases trimmed and J has 0 bases trimmed; junction bases matching no gene number 3. From its cysteine to its phenylalanine, the CDR3 spans 14 amino acids. Only the CDR3 part of the read is kept: 42 bases, read in frame from the first base. On this clone itself: Its antigen is currently not known. Base qualities are not recorded, but no much larger clone differs from it by a single base.

The chain employs TRBV28 and TRBJ1-2; the junction holds 8 bases that match TRBD1. Sequenced here: peripheral blood, sampled on day 0 of MenACWY control vaccination. The TCR comes from an adult in good health. The DNA sequence is as follows: TGTGCCAGCAGCCTGGGACAGGCTAACTATGGCTACACCTTC. The resulting protein is CASSLGQANYGYTF.